This paragraph covers one T cell receptor beta chain sequence. Data came from immunoSEQ multiplex PCR; TCRdb stores just in-frame clones and leaves some out. Here the sample spans nearly 50,000 clones, 94% being singletons. The data originate from a study of T cell changes during pregnancy in multiple sclerosis. The source is a female donor with multiple sclerosis, enrolled in a pregnancy study. The input for sequencing was CD4+ T cells from peripheral blood mononuclear cells, taken in the first trimester of pregnancy.

The CDR3 is CASSRDRMNTEAFF. As DNA, the CDR3 is TGTGCCAGCAGTCGGGACAGAATGAACACTGAAGCTTTCTTT. The chain recombines TRBV6-1 with TRBJ1-1; 7 bases are shared with TRBD1. CDR3 size: 14 residues. Trimming at V came to 5 bases and at J to 0 bases, leaving 3 bases not matched to a gene. Germline V gene sequence: CDR1 MNHNS, CDR2 SASEGT.